The 21 T cell receptor beta chains below all came from one sample that was sequenced in a study of identical twins. TCRdb reanalysed the 5' RACE reads using MiXCR and keeps one entry per CDR3 protein. Among around 570,000 distinct CDR3 sequences listed, just under 10% were seen once. These data were also filed under a second study, of yellow fever vaccine responses in identical twins.

Sequencing was carried out using PBMCs. Source of these receptors: a woman aged 18-29 years in good health.

The table lists this clonotype with a few counts. The chain combines TRBV18 with TRBJ2-1; maybe TRBD1 (5 bases). Trimming took 3 bases from V and 0 from J, leaving 12 bases between them. Germline lookup yields CDR1 KGHSH and CDR2 LQKENI. The CDR3 has 16 amino acids. CDR3 residues: CASSPDQGSSYNEQFF. The CDR3 region has the DNA TGTGCCAGCTCACCTGACCAGGGCTCCTCCTACAATGAGCAGTTCTTC. Looking up the rest from reference TRBV18 and TRBJ2-1 gives the full variable domain: NAGVMQNPRHLVRRRGQEARLRCSPMKGHSHVYWYRQLPEEGLKFMVYLQKENIIDESGMPKERFSAEFPKEGPSILRIQQVVRGDSAAYFCASSPDQGSSYNEQFFGPGTRLTVL.

This chain uses TRBV28 with TRBJ2-5, with D possibly TRBD2 on 6 matching bases. Germline V CDR1 and CDR2: MDHEN, SYDVKM. Trimming pared 1 base from V and 3 bases from J, leaving 12 bases between. The CDR3 sequence is 15 residues long. The CDR3 nucleotides read TGTGCCAGCAGTTTATACCCCAGACTAGAAGAGACCCAGTACTTC. Encoded protein: CASSLYPRLEETQYF.

The J gene is TRBJ2-1, the V gene TRBV29-1; 9 bases map to TRBD2. Germline-derived CDR1 and CDR2 are SQVTM and ANQGSEA. J lost 4 bases, V lost 0 bases, and 10 bases had no gene match. This CDR3 comprises 17 residues. Here the CDR3 DNA reads TGCAGCGTTGAAGAAACAGGTGCGGGGGGGCCATACAATGAGCAGTTCTTC. Amino acid sequence: CSVEETGAGGPYNEQFF.

This clonotype was detected a few times. The chain couples TRBV4-3 to TRBJ2-4; D possibly corresponds to TRBD2 (7 bases). Germline CDR1 and CDR2: LGHNA and YSLEER. CDR3 length: 16 residues. With 2 bases removed from V and 7 bases from J, the gap between germline ends came to 18 bases. CDR3 in amino acids: CASSQSQGGVSNIQYF. CDR3 nucleotides: TGCGCCAGCAGCCAATCCCAAGGGGGGGTTTCGAACATTCAGTACTTC.

This clonotype was observed a few times. The chain recombines TRBV6-1 with TRBJ1-2, with a possible D match to TRBD1 (5 bases). This CDR3 spans 13 amino acids. Germline V CDR1 and CDR2: MNHNS, SASEGT. Trimming removed 2 bases from V and 5 bases from J, with 9 bases in between. As DNA, the CDR3 is TGTGCCAGCAGTGAACAGGGAAGGTATGGCTACACCTTC. It specifies CASSEQGRYGYTF.

J is TRBJ2-1 and V is TRBV5-6, with 9 bases identical to TRBD2. V shed 4 bases and J 8 bases; nucleotides not matched to a gene: 13. The CDR3 has 16 residues. Germline CDR1 and CDR2: SGHDT and YYEEEE. The CDR3 spells CASSPNLAGVTHEQFF. Here the CDR3 DNA reads TGTGCCAGCAGCCCTAATTTAGCGGGAGTAACCCATGAGCAGTTCTTC.

This clonotype was detected many times. The V gene is TRBV29-1, the J gene TRBJ2-3; D may match TRBD1 or TRBD2 (5 bases each). The V gene lost 6 bases and the J gene lost 0 bases, with 13 bases spanning the gap. The CDR3 loop spans 14 amino acids. CDR1 SQVTM and CDR2 ANQGSEA come from the germline V gene. The CDR3 region has the DNA TGCAGCGTCGAGGGCTGGGGGAGCACAGATACGCAGTATTTT. This encodes CSVEGWGSTDTQYF.

The table lists this clonotype with many counts. The rearrangement links TRBV27 to TRBJ2-1, with a weak D call TRBD1 (5 bases). Germline CDR1 is MNHEY and CDR2 is SMNVEV (reference sequence). The CDR3 has 13 residues. The V and J ends lost 4 bases and 6 bases respectively, with 10 bases between them. The chain's CDR3 is CASSSQGANEQFF. The CDR3 coding sequence is TGTGCCAGCAGTTCCCAGGGCGCCAATGAGCAGTTCTTC.

The chain has TRBV20-1 and TRBJ2-1, with 8 bases lining up with TRBD2. The V segment lost 5 bases and the J segment 4 bases; nucleotides outside the gene matches: 7. This CDR3 has 14 amino acids. Germline V lookup: CDR1 DFQATT, CDR2 SNEGSKA (reference sequence). In DNA form, the CDR3 reads TGCAGTGCTGATAGCGGGGCATATTACAATGAGCAGTTCTTC. Translating it yields CSADSGAYYNEQFF.

This clonotype was seen a few times. This chain connects TRBV10-3 to TRBJ2-2; TRBD2 matches at 9 bases. Germline V gene sequence: CDR1 ENHRY, CDR2 SYGVKD. V shed 3 bases and J 4 bases; nucleotides not matched to a gene: 6. The CDR3 has 16 residues. For the CDR3, the DNA is TGTGCCATCAGTGAAGTAATAGCGGGAGCCACCGGGGAGCTGTTTTTT. This encodes CAISEVIAGATGELFF.

This clonotype was recorded a few times. The chain carries TRBV25-1 and TRBJ2-7; no firm D call. This CDR3 region has 12 residues. In germline, CDR1 is MGHDK, CDR2 SYGVNS. V shed 2 bases and J shed 6 bases, with 8 bases lying between them. The CDR3 is CASSEHLGEQYF. CDR3 nucleotide sequence: TGTGCCAGCAGTGAACACCTCGGCGAGCAGTACTTC.

V gene TRBV28 combines with J gene TRBJ2-1, with a weak D call TRBD2 (5 bases). V lost 7 bases and J 5 bases, leaving 12 bases between the germline ends. CDR1 and CDR2 from the germline V gene are MDHEN and SYDVKM. The CDR3 loop spans 13 amino acids. This chain's CDR3 is CASNRGWDNEQFF. The CDR3 bases are TGTGCCAGCAATCGGGGATGGGACAATGAGCAGTTCTTC.

This clonotype came up many times. The chain links TRBV18 to TRBJ1-1; TRBD1 agrees at 8 bases. CDR1 is KGHSH and CDR2 is LQKENI in the germline V gene. The CDR3 runs to 14 residues. J lost 7 bases, V lost 6 bases, and 10 bases had no gene match. CDR3 loop: CASSSDRDFGEAFF. DNA for the CDR3: TGTGCCAGCTCCTCGGACAGGGACTTTGGTGAAGCTTTCTTT.

This clonotype came up a few times. The rearrangement links TRBV29-1 to TRBJ2-3; D is possibly TRBD1 (6 bases). The ends were cut back, 6 bases at V and 0 bases at J, with 7 bases in the middle. The CDR3 covers 12 residues. Germline V gene lookup returns CDR1 SQVTM and CDR2 ANQGSEA. CDR3 region: CSVQGSTDTQYF. CDR3 in DNA: TGCAGCGTACAGGGTAGCACAGATACGCAGTATTTT.

There are a few counts of this clonotype. The J gene is TRBJ1-1, the V gene TRBV12-3 or TRBV12-4; unclear D gene. This CDR3 comprises 14 residues. V was shortened by 5 bases and J by 6 bases, with 16 bases between the two germline ends. CDR3: CASSRAASGPEAFF. DNA of the CDR3: TGTGCCAGCAGTCGAGCGGCCTCCGGGCCTGAAGCTTTCTTT.

This clonotype was counted many times. J is TRBJ2-5 and V is TRBV5-1, with TRBD1 matching over 7 bases. The CDR3 is 14 amino acids. V lost 4 bases to trimming and J lost 3 bases; unmatched junction nucleotides: 6. Looked up from germline, CDR1 is SGHRS and CDR2 is YFSETQ. For the CDR3, the DNA is TGCGCCAGCAGCGTTACAGGGGCTAAAGAGACCCAGTACTTC. It specifies CASSVTGAKETQYF.

The CDR3 nucleotides are TGTGCCAGCACGGATTCCGCCATGAACACTGAAGCTTTCTTT. This gives the protein CASTDSAMNTEAFF. The chain uses TRBV5-5 and TRBJ1-1; D is ambiguous. Germline V gives CDR1 SGHKS, CDR2 YYEKEE (reference sequence). The V gene lost 6 bases and the J gene lost 0 bases, with 12 bases spanning the gap. This CDR3 comprises 14 residues.

This clonotype was seen more than once but under ten times. This sequence joins TRBV9 and TRBJ2-6; D uncertain. The CDR3 runs 15 residues. The V end lost 5 bases, the J end lost 0 bases, and 9 bases lay between the germline ends. Germline-derived CDR1 and CDR2 are SGDLS and YYNGEE. As DNA, the CDR3 is TGTGCCAGCAGTGGGATTCGCTCTGGGGCCAACGTCCTGACTTTC. Translated: CASSGIRSGANVLTF.

The table lists this clonotype with a few counts. The rearrangement uses TRBV4-2 and TRBJ2-1; 11 nucleotides align to TRBD2. With 3 bases clipped from V and 4 bases from J, the junction kept 5 bases outside the gene matches. This CDR3 is 16 amino acids long. Germline CDR1 LGHNA, CDR2 YNFKEQ. CDR3 DNA: TGTGCCAGCAGCCACGAGACTAGCGGGACTTACAATGAGCAGTTCTTC. This gives the protein CASSHETSGTYNEQFF.

The rearrangement links TRBV24-1 to TRBJ2-3; TRBD1 agrees at 9 bases. CDR3 length: 15 amino acids. Germline assignment: CDR1 KGHDR and CDR2 SFDVKD. J lost 3 bases, V lost 1 base, and 1 base had no gene match. Here the CDR3 reads CATSDFGTGTDTQYF. The CDR3 DNA is TGTGCCACCAGTGATTTTGGGACAGGGACAGATACGCAGTATTTT.

This clonotype was counted a few times. The chain has TRBV18 and TRBJ2-7, with D possibly being TRBD1 (5 bases). Between the trimmed V and J ends, which lost 9 bases and 1 base, there was a span of 13 bases. The CDR3 is made up of 13 amino acids. Germline V gene sequence: CDR1 KGHSH, CDR2 LQKENI. This CDR3 is CASRGRASYEQYF. CDR3 DNA: TGTGCCAGTAGGGGAAGGGCATCCTACGAGCAGTACTTC.